What follows are 6 T cell receptor beta chains derived from one specimen sequenced in a study of blood T cell repertoires in COVID-19 (dated by TCRdb to the early 2020s). The receptor library was made with the immunoSEQ multiplex PCR assay. As stored in TCRdb, this immuneACCESS dataset retains in-frame rearrangements with V and J assigned. A fraction of the clones does not appear; measured against another copy, unresolved V genes explain less than half of the discrepancy, and the remainder lacks a known reason. The sample records over 100,000 clones, over 70% of which are singletons. The ten largest clones capture approximately 0.77% of the sample. The material sequenced was peripheral blood. These receptors came from a woman in her 70s with acute or convalescent COVID-19.

There are a few counts of this clone. The chain couples TRBV19 to TRBJ2-1, with 7 bases identical to TRBD2. The length of the CDR3 is 14 residues. In germline, CDR1 is LNHDA, CDR2 SQIVND (reference sequence). The trim removed 4 bases at V and 9 bases at J, leaving 9 bases unmatched. Here the CDR3 DNA reads TGTGCCAGTAGTACCCGTAGCGGGTTTGGTGAGCAGTTCTTC. This gives the protein CASSTRSGFGEQFF.

The rearrangement uses TRBV2 and TRBJ2-4; weak D call: TRBD1 (6 bases). With 7 bases removed from V and 0 bases from J, the gap between germline ends came to 10 bases. CDR1 and CDR2 (germline): SNHLY, FYNNEI. This CDR3 is built from 14 residues. Here the CDR3 reads CASTTGLAKNIQYF. DNA for the CDR3: TGTGCCAGCACTACAGGGCTAGCCAAAAACATTCAGTACTTC.

This chain uses TRBV19 with TRBJ1-2, with TRBD1 matching over 8 bases. The germline gives CDR1 LNHDA, CDR2 SQIVND (reference sequence). The CDR3 has 16 residues. V shed 6 bases, J shed 5 bases, and the junction held 14 bases outside the gene matches. The CDR3 nucleotides are TGTGCCAGTAGCCCCGTCTCAGGGGGCCCTGATTATGGCTACACCTTC. Amino acid sequence: CASSPVSGGPDYGYTF.

This clone was counted a few times. This chain connects TRBV6-6 to TRBJ1-2; D not certain. CDR1 and CDR2 (germline): MNHNY, SVGAGI (reference sequence). The CDR3 runs to 13 residues. V lost 7 bases and J lost 2, with 11 bases in between. CDR3: CASILDGNYGYTF. DNA of the CDR3: TGTGCCAGCATTCTAGACGGGAACTATGGCTACACCTTC.

This chain joins TRBV19 and TRBJ1-6; TRBD1 matches 7 bases. This CDR3 has 13 residues. The J segment lost 7 bases and the V segment lost 8 bases, leaving 5 bases of the junction unmatched. The germline V gene encodes CDR1 LNHDA and CDR2 SQIVND (reference sequence). For the CDR3, the DNA is TGTGCCAGTTCCGACAGGGTCAATTCACCCCTCCACTTT. Translating gives CASSDRVNSPLHF.

The chain links TRBV6-1 to TRBJ1-2; D perhaps matches TRBD1 (6 bases). The germline gives CDR1 MNHNS, CDR2 SASEGT. The CDR3 contains 16 residues. V lost 4 bases to trimming and J lost 0 bases, with 15 bases between them. This CDR3 reads CASSVYTTGTNYGYTF. CDR3 bases: TGTGCCAGCAGTGTCTACACGACAGGCACTAACTATGGCTACACCTTC.